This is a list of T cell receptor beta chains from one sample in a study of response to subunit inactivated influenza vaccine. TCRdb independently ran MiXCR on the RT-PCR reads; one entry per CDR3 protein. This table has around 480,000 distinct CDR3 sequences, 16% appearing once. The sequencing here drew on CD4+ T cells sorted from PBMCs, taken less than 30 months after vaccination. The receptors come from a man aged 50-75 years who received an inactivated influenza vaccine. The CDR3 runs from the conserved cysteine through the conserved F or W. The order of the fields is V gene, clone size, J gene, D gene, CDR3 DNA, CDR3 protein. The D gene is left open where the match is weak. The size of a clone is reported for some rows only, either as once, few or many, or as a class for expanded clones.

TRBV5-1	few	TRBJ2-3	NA	TGCGCCAGCATGAGGGGGGCCCGCGCAGATACGCAGTATTTT	CASMRGARADTQYF
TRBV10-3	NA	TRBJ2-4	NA	TGTGCCATCAGTGAACAGGGTCGTGTCGTTCAGTACTTC	CAISEQGRVVQYF
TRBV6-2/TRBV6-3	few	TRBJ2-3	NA	TGTGCCAGCAGTCCCGGGACTCTCACAGATACGCAGTATTTT	CASSPGTLTDTQYF
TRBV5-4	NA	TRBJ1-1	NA	TGTGCCAGCAGCAGAACAGCAGCCTGGGACACTGAAGCTTTCTTT	CASSRTAAWDTEAFF
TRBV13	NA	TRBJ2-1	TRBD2	TGTGCCAGCAGACGGGAGGGATACAATGAGCAGTTCTTC	CASRREGYNEQFF
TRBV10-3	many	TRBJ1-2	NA	TGTGCCATCAGTGAGTCCGGGACGGGGGACTATGGCTACACCTTC	CAISESGTGDYGYTF
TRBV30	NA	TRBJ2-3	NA	TGTGCCTGGATCAGATCGGGGACGGCGCAAGGGCAGTATTTT	CAWIRSGTAQGQYF
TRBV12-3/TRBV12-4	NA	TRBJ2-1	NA	TGTGCCAGCAGTTTATTGGGCCGCCGCTTCTCCAATGAGCAGTTCTTC	CASSLLGRRFSNEQFF
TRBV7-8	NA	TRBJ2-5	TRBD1	TGTGCCAGCAGCTTGGACAGGGGTTACGAGACCCAGTACTTC	CASSLDRGYETQYF
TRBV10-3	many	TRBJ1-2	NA	TGTGCCATCAGTGAGTCTTGGGGGCAGGGCGGCTATGGCTACACCTTC	CAISESWGQGGYGYTF
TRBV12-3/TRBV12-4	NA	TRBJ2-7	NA	TGTGCCAGCAGTTTACCAGGTATCACCTACGAGCAGTACTTC	CASSLPGITYEQYF
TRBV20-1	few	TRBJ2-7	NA	TGCAGTGCTAGTGATCGAGGGGGGGCGAAGGAGCAGTACTTC	CSASDRGGAKEQYF
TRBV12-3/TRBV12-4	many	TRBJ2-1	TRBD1	TGTGCCAGCAGCCCAGGAGGCGGACAGGGGGACGATGAGCAGTTCTTC	CASSPGGGQGDDEQFF
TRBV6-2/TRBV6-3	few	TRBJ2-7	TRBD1	TGTGCCAGCAGTATGCCCAGGACAGGGACCTACGAGCAGTACTTC	CASSMPRTGTYEQYF
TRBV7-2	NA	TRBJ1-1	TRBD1	TGTGCCAGCAGCATTCGCAACAGGGGGGGCACTGAAGCTTTCTTT	CASSIRNRGGTEAFF
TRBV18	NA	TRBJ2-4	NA	TGTGCCAGCACAAAGGGCGAAGCCAAAAACATTCAGTACTTC	CASTKGEAKNIQYF
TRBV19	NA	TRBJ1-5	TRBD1	TGTGCCACTCAGACAGGGGGCGGCAATCAGCCCCAGCATTTT	CATQTGGGNQPQHF
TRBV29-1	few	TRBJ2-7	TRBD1	TGCAGCGTTAAAGGGACAGGGGGTCCCTACGAGCAGTACTTC	CSVKGTGGPYEQYF
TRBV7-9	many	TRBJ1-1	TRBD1	TGTGCCAGCAGCTTAGGACAGGGGATCGAAGCTTTCTTT	CASSLGQGIEAFF
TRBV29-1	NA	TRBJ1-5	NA	TGCAGCGTTGCCCCAGGGCGCAATCAGCCCCAGCATTTT	CSVAPGRNQPQHF
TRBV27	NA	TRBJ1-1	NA	TGTGCCAGCAGTAGGGACGGGGTGAACACTGAAGCTTTCTTT	CASSRDGVNTEAFF
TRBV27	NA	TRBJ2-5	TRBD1	TGTGCCAGCAGTCCCGTAGGACAGGGACGCGAGACCCAGTACTTC	CASSPVGQGRETQYF
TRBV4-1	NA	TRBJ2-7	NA	TGCGCCAGCAGCCAAGATAAGGGAGAGCAGTACTTC	CASSQDKGEQYF
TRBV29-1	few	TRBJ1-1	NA	TGCAGCGTTGAAGGCGGCGGACGGACGAACACTGAAGCTTTCTTT	CSVEGGGRTNTEAFF
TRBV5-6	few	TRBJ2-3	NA	TGTGCCAGCAGCTTTTTGCGGAACACAGATACGCAGTATTTT	CASSFLRNTDTQYF
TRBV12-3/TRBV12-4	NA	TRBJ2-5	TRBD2	TGTGCCAGCAGTTTGTGGTCCCAGACTAGCGGGGCCAATCCATCCCAAGAGACCCAGTACTTC	CASSLWSQTSGANPSQETQYF
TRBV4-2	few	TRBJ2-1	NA	TGTGCCAGCAGCCAAGATCTCCTCTACAATGAGCAGTTCTTC	CASSQDLLYNEQFF
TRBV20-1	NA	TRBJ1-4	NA	TGCAGTGCTAGACAGCGTGCAACTAATGAAAAACTGTTTTTT	CSARQRATNEKLFF
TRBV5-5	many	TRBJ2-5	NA	TGCGCCAGCAGCCGGGGGGCAGGCCAAGAGACCCAGTACTTC	CASSRGAGQETQYF
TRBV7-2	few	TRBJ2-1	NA	TGTGCCAGCAGCTTATATGCGGGAATCCAGTTCTTC	CASSLYAGIQFF
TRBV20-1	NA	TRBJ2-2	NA	TGCAGTGCTATCCAGCGTGACACCGGGGAGCTGTTTTTT	CSAIQRDTGELFF
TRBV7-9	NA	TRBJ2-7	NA	TGTTCCAGCAGCTTAAGTGTGGCGGCGGACTCCTACGAGCAGTACTTC	CSSSLSVAADSYEQYF
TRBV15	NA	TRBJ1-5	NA	TGTGCCACCAGCAGAGATCGGGGGTGGAATCAGCCCCAGCATTTT	CATSRDRGWNQPQHF